These T cell receptor beta chains were read from a single sample in a study of siplizumab effects on memory and regulatory T cells. Profiling relied on immunoSEQ multiplex PCR, and the TCRdb table lists in-frame clones only, not all of them. The sample lists 100,000 or so clones; roughly 91% were seen once. Sequencing input: non-Treg CD4+ T cells sorted from blood. The receptors come from a human donor in good health. The CDR3 runs from the conserved cysteine through the conserved F or W. Each record gives: CDR3 protein, V gene, CDR3 length, clone size, D gene, J gene. The D gene is left open where the match is weak. Some rows mark clone size as missing; the rest say once, few, many or name a class of expanded clone.

CASADRVKSPLHF	TRBV25-1	13	.	TRBD1	TRBJ1-6
CASSRGLFTDTQYF	TRBV10-1	14	.	TRBD1	TRBJ2-3
CASSFGAGGYEQYF	TRBV5-1	14	.	.	TRBJ2-7
CASGLVRDRGVQPQHF	TRBV12-5	16	.	TRBD1	TRBJ1-5
CASSSTGNQGPWSTDTQYF	TRBV28	19	once	.	TRBJ2-3
CASSEYGGHTSPLHF	TRBV6-1	15	.	.	TRBJ1-6
CASRGLVGYEQYF	TRBV7-8	13	.	TRBD2	TRBJ2-7
CASSGQGQGSGYTF	TRBV9	14	.	TRBD1	TRBJ1-2
CANEPLAGGPNEQFF	TRBV6-1	15	.	TRBD2	TRBJ2-1
CASSMLGLAEETQYF	TRBV19	15	.	TRBD2	TRBJ2-5
CASSRGDGGYTF	TRBV6-5	12	.	.	TRBJ1-2
CASSRHMNTEAFF	TRBV14	13	.	.	TRBJ1-1
CATTGQRTDTQYF	TRBV10-3	13	.	TRBD1	TRBJ2-3
CASWATYNEQFF	TRBV6-5	12	.	.	TRBJ2-1
CAWRKSGGGPNQFF	TRBV30	14	.	.	TRBJ2-1
CASSTGQSRTDTQYF	TRBV5-1	15	.	.	TRBJ2-3
CASTSGDRGHEQYF	TRBV6-1	14	.	TRBD1	TRBJ2-7
CASSAIMNTEAFF	TRBV9	13	.	.	TRBJ1-1
CASSNYGYTF	TRBV19	10	.	.	TRBJ1-2
CASSRGPGFQETQYF	TRBV14	15	.	.	TRBJ2-5
CASSLFTETEQYF	TRBV7-2	13	.	.	TRBJ2-7
CASSLPGGWLEQFF	TRBV5-6	14	few	TRBD1	TRBJ2-1
CASSSPGGLGFF	TRBV5-4	12	.	.	TRBJ1-1
CASSQRTGGLAVGDTQYF	TRBV4-1	18	.	TRBD2	TRBJ2-3
CASSPPGGQQYGPLHF	TRBV18	16	.	.	TRBJ1-6
CASSLAGRSGYTF	TRBV5-1	13	.	.	TRBJ1-2
CASSPQGQGTDTQYF	TRBV7-3	15	.	TRBD1	TRBJ2-3
CSVGGQGAGYGYTF	TRBV29-1	14	.	TRBD1	TRBJ1-2
CSADDRDTDTQYF	TRBV29-1	13	.	TRBD1	TRBJ2-3